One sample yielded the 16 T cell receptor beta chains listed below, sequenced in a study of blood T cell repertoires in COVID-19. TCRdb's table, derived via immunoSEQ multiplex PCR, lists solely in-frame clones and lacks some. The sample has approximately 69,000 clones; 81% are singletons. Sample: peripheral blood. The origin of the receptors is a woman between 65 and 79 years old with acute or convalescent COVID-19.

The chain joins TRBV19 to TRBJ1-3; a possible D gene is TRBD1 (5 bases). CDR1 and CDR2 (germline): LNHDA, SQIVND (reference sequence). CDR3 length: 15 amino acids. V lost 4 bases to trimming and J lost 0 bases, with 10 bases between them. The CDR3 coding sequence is TGTGCCAGTAGTAGGCCAGGGCTCTCTGGAAACACCATATATTTT. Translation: CASSRPGLSGNTIYF.

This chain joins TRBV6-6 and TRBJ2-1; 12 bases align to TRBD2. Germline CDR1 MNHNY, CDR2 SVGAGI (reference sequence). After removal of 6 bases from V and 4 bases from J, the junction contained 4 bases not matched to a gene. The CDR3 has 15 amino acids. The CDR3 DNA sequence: TGTGCCAGCAGACTGGGACTAGCGGGTTACAATGAGCAGTTCTTC. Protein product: CASRLGLAGYNEQFF.

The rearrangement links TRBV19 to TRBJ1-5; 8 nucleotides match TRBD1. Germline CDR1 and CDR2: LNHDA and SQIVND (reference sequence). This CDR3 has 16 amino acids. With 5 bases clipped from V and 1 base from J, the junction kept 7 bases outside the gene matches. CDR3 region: CASSDQGARSNQPQHF. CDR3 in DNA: TGTGCCAGTAGTGATCAGGGGGCGCGGAGCAATCAGCCCCAGCATTTT.

CDR3 DNA: TGTGCCAGCAGCGTAGCGGGAGGCCCCACAGATACGCAGTATTTT. It specifies CASSVAGGPTDTQYF. The chain couples TRBV3-1 (or the pseudogene TRBV3-2) to TRBJ2-3; 10 bases are a match to TRBD2. Trimming cost V 5 bases and J 2 bases; bases outside gene matches: 4. Germline CDR1 and CDR2: LGHDT and YNNKEL (reference sequence). This CDR3 has 15 residues.

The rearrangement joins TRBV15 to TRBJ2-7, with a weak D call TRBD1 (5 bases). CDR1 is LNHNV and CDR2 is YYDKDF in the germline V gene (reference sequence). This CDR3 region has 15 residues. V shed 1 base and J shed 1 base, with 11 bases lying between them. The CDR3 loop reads CATSRGRGGSYEQYF. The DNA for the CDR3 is TGTGCCACCAGCAGAGGTAGGGGCGGATCCTACGAGCAGTACTTC.

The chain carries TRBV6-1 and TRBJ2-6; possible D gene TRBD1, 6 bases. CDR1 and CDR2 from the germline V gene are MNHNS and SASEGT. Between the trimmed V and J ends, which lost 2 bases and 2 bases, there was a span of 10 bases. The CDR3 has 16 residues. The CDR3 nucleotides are TGTGCCAGCAGTGAAAGACAGGTAGCTGGGGCCAACGTCCTGACTTTC. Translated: CASSERQVAGANVLTF.

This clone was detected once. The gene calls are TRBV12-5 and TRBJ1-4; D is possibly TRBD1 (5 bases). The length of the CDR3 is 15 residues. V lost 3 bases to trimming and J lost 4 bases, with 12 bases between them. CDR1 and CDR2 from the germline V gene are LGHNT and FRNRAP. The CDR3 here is CASGLQDSYNEKLFF. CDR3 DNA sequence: TGTGCTAGTGGTTTACAAGACAGCTATAATGAAAAACTGTTTTTT.

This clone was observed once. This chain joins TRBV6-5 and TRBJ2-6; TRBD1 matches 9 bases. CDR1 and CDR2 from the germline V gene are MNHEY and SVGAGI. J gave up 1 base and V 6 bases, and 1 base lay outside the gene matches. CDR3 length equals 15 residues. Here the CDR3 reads CASRTGGSGANVLTF. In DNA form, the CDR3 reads TGTGCCAGCAGGACAGGGGGGTCTGGGGCCAACGTCCTGACTTTC.

In DNA form, the CDR3 reads TGCGCCAGCAGCCCAGGGGGCGAGACCCAGTACTTC. This sequence encodes CASSPGGETQYF. The chain carries TRBV5-1 and TRBJ2-5, with TRBD1 identical over 8 bases. J lost 5 bases, V lost 4 bases, and 1 base had no gene match. The CDR3 runs 12 residues. CDR1 SGHRS and CDR2 YFSETQ come from the germline V gene.

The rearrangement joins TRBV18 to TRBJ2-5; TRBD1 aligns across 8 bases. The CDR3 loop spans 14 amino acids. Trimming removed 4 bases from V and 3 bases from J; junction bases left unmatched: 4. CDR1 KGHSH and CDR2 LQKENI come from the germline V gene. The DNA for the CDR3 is TGTGCCAGCTCACAATCGACAGGGGAAGAGACCCAGTACTTC. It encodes CASSQSTGEETQYF. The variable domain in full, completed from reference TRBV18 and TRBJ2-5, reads NAGVMQNPRHLVRRRGQEARLRCSPMKGHSHVYWYRQLPEEGLKFMVYLQKENIIDESGMPKERFSAEFPKEGPSILRIQQVVRGDSAAYFCASSQSTGEETQYFGPGTRLLVL.

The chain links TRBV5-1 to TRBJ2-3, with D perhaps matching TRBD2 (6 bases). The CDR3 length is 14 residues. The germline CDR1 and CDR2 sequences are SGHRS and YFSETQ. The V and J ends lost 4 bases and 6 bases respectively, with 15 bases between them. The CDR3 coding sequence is TGCGCCAGCAGCGTCGGCGGGACTCTCGATACGCAGTATTTT. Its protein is CASSVGGTLDTQYF.

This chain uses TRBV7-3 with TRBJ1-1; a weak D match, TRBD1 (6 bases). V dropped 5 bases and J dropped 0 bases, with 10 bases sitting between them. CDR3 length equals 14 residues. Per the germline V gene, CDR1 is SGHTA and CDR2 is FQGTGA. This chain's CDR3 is CASSLQGMNTEAFF. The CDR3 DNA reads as TGTGCCAGCAGCCTACAGGGCATGAACACTGAAGCTTTCTTT.

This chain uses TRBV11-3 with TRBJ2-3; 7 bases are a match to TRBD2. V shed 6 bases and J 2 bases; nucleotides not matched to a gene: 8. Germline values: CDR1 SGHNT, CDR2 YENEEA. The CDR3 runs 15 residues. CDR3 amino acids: CASSLREGPTDTQYF. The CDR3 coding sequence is TGTGCCAGCAGTCTTAGGGAGGGCCCCACAGATACGCAGTATTTT.

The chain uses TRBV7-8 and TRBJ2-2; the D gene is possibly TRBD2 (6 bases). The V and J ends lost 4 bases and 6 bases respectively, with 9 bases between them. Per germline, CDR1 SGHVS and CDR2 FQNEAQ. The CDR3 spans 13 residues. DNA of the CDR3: TGTGCCAGCAGCTCCGGGAGCGCCGGGGAGCTGTTTTTT. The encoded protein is CASSSGSAGELFF.

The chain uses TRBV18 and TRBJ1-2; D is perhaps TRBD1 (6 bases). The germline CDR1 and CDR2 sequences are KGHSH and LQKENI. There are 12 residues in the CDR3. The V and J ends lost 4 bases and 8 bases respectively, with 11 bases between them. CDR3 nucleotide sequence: TGTGCCAGCTCACTACAGGGTCAGGGCTACACCTTC. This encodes CASSLQGQGYTF.

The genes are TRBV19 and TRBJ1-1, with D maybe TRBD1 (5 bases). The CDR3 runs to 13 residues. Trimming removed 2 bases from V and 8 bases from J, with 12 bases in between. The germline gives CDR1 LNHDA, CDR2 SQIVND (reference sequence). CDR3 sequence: CASSIFRGGEAFF. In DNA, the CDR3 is TGTGCCAGTAGTATATTTCGGGGGGGAGAAGCTTTCTTT.